This section outlines one TCR beta chain sequence together with its context. Its matching antigen is unknown. Germline V gene data show CDR1 as GTSNPN and CDR2 as SVGIG (reference sequence). The CDR3 totals 13 residues. The germline V and J ends were trimmed by 2 bases and 4 bases, with 8 bases remaining between them. These data are taken from a study of T cell responses to AZD1222 COVID-19 vaccine. General study points: In the spike-specific TCR repertoire, nearly half reportedly target unmutated variant regions. An increase in Spike-specific TCR breadth and depth was observed after two AZD1222 doses. White British ancestry dominated among donors, who included more females, and clonal diversity was possibly underestimated. Repertoires were collected only later (after the peak T cell response had occurred).

Repertoires were generated with immunoSEQ multiplex PCR, while TCRdb's copy carries only in-frame clones and drops some. The repertoire holds roughly 200,000 clones, with approximately 94% as singletons. Sequenced here: peripheral blood, sampled 28 days after the second dose of the MenACWY control vaccine. The chain carries TRBV30 and TRBJ2-2; D unresolved. The clonotype originates from an adult who received the MenACWY meningococcal vaccine as a control. Here the CDR3 reads CAWSHPSTGELFF. CDR3 sequence (DNA): TGTGCCTGGAGTCATCCGAGCACCGGGGAGCTGTTTTTT.